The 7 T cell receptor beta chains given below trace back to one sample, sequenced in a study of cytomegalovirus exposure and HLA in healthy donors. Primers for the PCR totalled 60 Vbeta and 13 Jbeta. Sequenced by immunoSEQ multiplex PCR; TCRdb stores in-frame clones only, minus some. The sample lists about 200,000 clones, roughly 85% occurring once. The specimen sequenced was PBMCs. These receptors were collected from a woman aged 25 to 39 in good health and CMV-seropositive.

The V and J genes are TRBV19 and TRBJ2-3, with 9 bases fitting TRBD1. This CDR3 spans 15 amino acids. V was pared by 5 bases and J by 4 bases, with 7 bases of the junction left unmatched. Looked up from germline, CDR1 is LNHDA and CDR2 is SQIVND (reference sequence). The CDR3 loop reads CASSVRDRAADTQYF. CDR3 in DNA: TGTGCCAGTAGTGTCCGGGACAGGGCGGCAGATACGCAGTATTTT.

The DNA for the CDR3 is TGTGCCAGCAGCACCGGTCAGGGAAACACTGAAGCTTTCTTT. Residues: CASSTGQGNTEAFF. The chain recombines TRBV7-9 with TRBJ1-1; the D gene is possibly TRBD1 (5 bases). CDR3 size: 14 residues. CDR1 SEHNR and CDR2 FQNEAQ come from the germline V gene (reference sequence). Trimming took 5 bases from V and 2 from J, leaving 12 bases between them. Full variable domain (outside the CDR3, taken from reference TRBV7-9 and TRBJ1-1): DTGVSQNPRHKITKRGQNVTFRCDPISEHNRLYWYRQTLGQGPEFLTYFQNEAQLEKSRLLSDRFSAERPKGSFSTLEIQRTEQGDSAMYLCASSTGQGNTEAFFGQGTRLTVV.

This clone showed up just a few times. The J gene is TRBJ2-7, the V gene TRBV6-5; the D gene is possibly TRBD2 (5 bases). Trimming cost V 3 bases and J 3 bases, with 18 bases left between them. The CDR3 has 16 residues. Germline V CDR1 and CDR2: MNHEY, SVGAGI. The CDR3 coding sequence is TGTGCCAGCAGTTATGGTTTTGACGGGAAGAACTACGAGCAGTACTTC. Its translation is CASSYGFDGKNYEQYF.

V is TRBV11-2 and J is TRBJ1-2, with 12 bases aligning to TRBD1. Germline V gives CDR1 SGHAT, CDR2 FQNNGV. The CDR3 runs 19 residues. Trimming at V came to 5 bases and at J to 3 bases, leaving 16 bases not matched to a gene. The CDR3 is CASSAKFRDRGRRDYGYTF. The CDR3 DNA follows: TGTGCCAGCAGCGCCAAGTTCCGGGACAGGGGGCGGAGAGACTATGGCTACACCTTC.

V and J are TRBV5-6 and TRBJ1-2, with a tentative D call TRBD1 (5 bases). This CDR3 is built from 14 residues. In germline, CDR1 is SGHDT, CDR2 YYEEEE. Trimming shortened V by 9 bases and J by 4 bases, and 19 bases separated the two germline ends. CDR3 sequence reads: CATNRPDKAYGYTF. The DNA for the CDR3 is TGTGCCACCAACCGCCCGGACAAGGCCTATGGCTACACCTTC.

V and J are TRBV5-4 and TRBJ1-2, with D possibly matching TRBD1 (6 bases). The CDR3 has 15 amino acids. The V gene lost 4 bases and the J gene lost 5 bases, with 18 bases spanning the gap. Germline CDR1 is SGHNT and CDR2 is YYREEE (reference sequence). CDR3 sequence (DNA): TGTGCCAGCAGCCCGGGGGGGGCGGTGGGATATGGCTACACCTTC. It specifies CASSPGGAVGYGYTF.

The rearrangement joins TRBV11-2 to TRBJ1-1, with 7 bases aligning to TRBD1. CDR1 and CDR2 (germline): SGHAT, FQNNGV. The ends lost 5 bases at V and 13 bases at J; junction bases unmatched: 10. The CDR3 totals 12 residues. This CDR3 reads CASSQDRKGGFF. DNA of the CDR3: TGTGCCAGCAGCCAGGACAGGAAGGGTGGTTTCTTT.